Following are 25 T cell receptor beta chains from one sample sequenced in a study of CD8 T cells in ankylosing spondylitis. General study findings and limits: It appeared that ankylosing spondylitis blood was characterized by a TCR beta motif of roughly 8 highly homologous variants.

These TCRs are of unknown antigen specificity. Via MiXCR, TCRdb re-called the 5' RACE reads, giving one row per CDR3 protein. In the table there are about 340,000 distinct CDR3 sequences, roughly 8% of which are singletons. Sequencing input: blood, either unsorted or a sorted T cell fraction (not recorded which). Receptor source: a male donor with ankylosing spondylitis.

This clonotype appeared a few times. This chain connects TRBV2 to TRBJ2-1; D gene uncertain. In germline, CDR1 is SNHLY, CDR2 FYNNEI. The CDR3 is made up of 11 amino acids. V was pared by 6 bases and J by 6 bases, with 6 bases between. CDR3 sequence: CASRWGNEQFF. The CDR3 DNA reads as TGTGCCAGCAGGTGGGGCAATGAGCAGTTCTTC.

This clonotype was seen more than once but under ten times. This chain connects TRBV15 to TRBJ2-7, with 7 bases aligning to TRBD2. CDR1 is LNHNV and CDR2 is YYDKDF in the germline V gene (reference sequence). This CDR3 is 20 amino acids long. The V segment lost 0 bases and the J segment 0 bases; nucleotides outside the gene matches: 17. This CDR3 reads CATSRDVFMGGYGYSYEQYF. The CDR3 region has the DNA TGTGCCACCAGCAGAGATGTGTTTATGGGGGGGTATGGGTACTCCTACGAGCAGTACTTC.

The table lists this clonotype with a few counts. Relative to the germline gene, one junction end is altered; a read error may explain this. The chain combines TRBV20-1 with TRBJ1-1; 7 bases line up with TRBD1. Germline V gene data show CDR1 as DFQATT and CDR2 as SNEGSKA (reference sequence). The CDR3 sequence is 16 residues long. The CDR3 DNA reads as TGCTGTGCTAGAGTATGGGGTGGACAGGAGAACACTGAAGCTTTCTTT. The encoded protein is CCARVWGGQENTEAFF.

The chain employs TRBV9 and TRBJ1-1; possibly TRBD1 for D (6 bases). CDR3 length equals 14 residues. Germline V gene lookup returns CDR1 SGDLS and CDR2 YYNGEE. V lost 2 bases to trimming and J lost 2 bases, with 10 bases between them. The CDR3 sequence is CASSVTGANTEAFF. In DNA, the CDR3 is TGTGCCAGCAGCGTTACGGGGGCTAACACTGAAGCTTTCTTT.

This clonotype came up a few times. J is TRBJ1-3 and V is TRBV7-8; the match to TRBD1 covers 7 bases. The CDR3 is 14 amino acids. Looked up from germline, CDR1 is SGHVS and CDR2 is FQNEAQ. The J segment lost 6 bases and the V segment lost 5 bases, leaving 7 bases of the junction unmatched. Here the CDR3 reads CASSPTGRENTIYF. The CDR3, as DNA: TGTGCCAGCAGCCCGACAGGGAGGGAAAACACCATATATTTT.

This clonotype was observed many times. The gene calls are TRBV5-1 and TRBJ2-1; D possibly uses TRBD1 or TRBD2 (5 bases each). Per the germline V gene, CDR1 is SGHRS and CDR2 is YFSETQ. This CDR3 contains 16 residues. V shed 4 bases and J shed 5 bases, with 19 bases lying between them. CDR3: CASSELPGPNNNEQFF. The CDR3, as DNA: TGCGCCAGCAGCGAGTTACCGGGACCGAACAACAATGAGCAGTTCTTC.

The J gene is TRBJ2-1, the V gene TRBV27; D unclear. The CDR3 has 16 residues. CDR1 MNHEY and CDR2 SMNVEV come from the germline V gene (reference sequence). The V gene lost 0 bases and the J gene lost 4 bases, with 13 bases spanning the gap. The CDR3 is CASSLSGPLGYNEQFF. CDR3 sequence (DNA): TGTGCCAGCAGTTTATCCGGTCCCCTAGGGTACAATGAGCAGTTCTTC.

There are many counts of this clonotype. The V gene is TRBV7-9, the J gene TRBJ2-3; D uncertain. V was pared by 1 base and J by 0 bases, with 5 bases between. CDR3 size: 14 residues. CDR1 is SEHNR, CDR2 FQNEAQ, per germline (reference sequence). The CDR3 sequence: CASSLDASTDTQYF. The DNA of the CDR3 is TGTGCCAGCAGCTTAGACGCCAGCACAGATACGCAGTATTTT.

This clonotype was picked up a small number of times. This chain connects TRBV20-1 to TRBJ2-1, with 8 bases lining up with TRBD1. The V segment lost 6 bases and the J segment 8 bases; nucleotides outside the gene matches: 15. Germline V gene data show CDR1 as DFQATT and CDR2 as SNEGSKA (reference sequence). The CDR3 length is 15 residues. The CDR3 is CSAPRTGRTWDEQFF. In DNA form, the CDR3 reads TGCAGTGCACCCCGGACAGGGAGGACTTGGGATGAGCAGTTCTTC.

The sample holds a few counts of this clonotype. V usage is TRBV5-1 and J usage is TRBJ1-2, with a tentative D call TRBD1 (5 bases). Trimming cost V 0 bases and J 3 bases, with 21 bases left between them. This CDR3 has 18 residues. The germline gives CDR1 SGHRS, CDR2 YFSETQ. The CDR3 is CASSLDRDGGYQDYGYTF. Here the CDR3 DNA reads TGCGCCAGCAGCTTGGACCGGGACGGAGGATACCAGGACTATGGCTACACCTTC.

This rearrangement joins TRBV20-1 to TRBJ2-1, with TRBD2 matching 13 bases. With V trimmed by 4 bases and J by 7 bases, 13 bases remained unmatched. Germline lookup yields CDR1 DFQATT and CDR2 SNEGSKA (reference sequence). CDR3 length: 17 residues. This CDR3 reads CSAKALAGGLFHNEQFF. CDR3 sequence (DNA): TGCAGTGCTAAGGCACTAGCGGGAGGGTTGTTTCATAATGAGCAGTTCTTC.

CDR3 DNA: TGCGCCACCCTTGATGGTGGAGTAGAGACCCAGTACTTC. Its protein is CATLDGGVETQYF. The chain carries TRBV10-2 and TRBJ2-5; no firm D call. The CDR3 is 13 amino acids. Germline V CDR1 and CDR2: WSHSY, SAAADI. V was cut by 10 bases and J by 4 bases, with 16 bases left in between.

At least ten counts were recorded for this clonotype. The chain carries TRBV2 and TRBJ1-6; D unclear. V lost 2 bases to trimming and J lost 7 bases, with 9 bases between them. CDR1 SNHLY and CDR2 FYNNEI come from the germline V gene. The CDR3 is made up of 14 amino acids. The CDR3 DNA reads TGTGCCAGCAGTGAAAGGCAGCTCAATTCACCCCTCCACTTT. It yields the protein CASSERQLNSPLHF.

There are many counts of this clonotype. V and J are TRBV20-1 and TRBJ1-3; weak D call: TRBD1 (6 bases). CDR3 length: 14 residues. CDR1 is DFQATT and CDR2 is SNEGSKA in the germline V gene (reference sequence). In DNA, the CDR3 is TGCAGCGCCCAACAGGGCCGCTCTGGAAACACCATATATTTT. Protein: CSAQQGRSGNTIYF.

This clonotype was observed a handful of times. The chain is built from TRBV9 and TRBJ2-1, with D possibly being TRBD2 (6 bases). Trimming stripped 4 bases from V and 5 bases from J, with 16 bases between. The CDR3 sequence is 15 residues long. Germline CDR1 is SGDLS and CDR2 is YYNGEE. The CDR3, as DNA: TGTGCCAGCAGCATCGGGACTGAAATTAACAATGAGCAGTTCTTC. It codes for CASSIGTEINNEQFF. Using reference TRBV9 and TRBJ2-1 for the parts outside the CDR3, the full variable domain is DSGVTQTPKHLITATGQRVTLRCSPRSGDLSVYWYQQSLDQGLQFLIQYYNGEERAKGNILERFSAQQFPDLHSELNLSSLELGDSALYFCASSIGTEINNEQFFGPGTRLTVL.

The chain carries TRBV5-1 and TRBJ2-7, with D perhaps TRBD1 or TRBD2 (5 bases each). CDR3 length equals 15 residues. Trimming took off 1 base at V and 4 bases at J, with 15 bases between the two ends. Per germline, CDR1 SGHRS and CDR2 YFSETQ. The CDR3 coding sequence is TGCGCCAGCAGCTTGTTTGGGACGGGGTCTTACGAGCAGTACTTC. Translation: CASSLFGTGSYEQYF.

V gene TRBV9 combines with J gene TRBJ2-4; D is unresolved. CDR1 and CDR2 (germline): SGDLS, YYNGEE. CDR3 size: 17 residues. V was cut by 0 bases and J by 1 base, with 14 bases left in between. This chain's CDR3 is CASSVGPNYVAKNIQYF. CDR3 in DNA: TGTGCCAGCAGCGTAGGCCCGAACTACGTGGCCAAAAACATTCAGTACTTC. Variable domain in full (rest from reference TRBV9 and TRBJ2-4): DSGVTQTPKHLITATGQRVTLRCSPRSGDLSVYWYQQSLDQGLQFLIQYYNGEERAKGNILERFSAQQFPDLHSELNLSSLELGDSALYFCASSVGPNYVAKNIQYFGAGTRLSVL.

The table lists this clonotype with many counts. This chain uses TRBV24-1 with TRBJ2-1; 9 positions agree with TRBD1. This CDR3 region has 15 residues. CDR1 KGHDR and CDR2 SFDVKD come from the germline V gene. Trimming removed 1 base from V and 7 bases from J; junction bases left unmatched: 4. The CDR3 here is CATSDLQGAWNEQFF. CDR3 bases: TGTGCCACCAGTGATTTACAGGGGGCCTGGAATGAGCAGTTCTTC.

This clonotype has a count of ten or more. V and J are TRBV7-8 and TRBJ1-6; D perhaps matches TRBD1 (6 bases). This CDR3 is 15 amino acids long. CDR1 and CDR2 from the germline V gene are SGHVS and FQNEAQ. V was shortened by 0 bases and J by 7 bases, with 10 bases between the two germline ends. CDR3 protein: CASSLAGRGNSPLHF. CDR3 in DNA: TGTGCCAGCAGCTTAGCTGGCAGGGGAAATTCACCCCTCCACTTT.

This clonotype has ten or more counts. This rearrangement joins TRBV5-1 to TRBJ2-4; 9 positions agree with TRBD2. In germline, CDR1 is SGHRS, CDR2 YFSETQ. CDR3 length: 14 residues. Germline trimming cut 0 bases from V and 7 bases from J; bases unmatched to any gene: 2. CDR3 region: CASSLGTSGNIQYF. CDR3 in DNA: TGCGCCAGCAGCTTGGGTACTAGCGGGAACATTCAGTACTTC.

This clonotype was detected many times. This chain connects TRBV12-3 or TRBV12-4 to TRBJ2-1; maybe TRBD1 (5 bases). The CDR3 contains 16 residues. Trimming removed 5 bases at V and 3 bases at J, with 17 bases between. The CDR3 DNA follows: TGTGCCAGCAGTACCTCAGGGTCCATACTCTACAATGAGCAGTTCTTC. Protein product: CASSTSGSILYNEQFF.

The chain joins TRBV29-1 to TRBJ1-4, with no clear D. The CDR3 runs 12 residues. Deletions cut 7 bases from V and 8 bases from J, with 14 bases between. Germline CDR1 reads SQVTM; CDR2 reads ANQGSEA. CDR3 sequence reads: CSGGAGREKLFF. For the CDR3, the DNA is TGCAGCGGTGGCGCCGGGAGGGAAAAACTGTTTTTT.

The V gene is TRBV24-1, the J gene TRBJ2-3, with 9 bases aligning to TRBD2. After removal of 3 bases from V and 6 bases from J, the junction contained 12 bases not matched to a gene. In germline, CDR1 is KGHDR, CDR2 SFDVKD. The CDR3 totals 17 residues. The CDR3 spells CATSDPLSAGGPDTQYF. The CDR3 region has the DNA TGTGCCACCAGTGATCCCCTCTCCGCGGGAGGGCCGGATACGCAGTATTTT.

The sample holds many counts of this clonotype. Written as DNA, the CDR3 is TGCAGCGCGACCCTAGCGGGGCCGGATGAGCAGTTCTTC. Translating it yields CSATLAGPDEQFF. The V gene is TRBV29-1, the J gene TRBJ2-1; 9 bases are shared with TRBD2. This CDR3 contains 13 residues. Germline loops: CDR1 SQVTM, CDR2 ANQGSEA. With 7 bases clipped from V and 8 bases from J, the junction kept 9 bases outside the gene matches.

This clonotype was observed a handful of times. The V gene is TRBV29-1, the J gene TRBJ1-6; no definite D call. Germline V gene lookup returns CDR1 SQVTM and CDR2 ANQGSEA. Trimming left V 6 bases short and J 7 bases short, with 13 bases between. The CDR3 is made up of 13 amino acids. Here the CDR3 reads CSVSLEHNSPLHF. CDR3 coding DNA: TGCAGCGTATCCCTTGAGCACAATTCACCCCTCCACTTT.